This entry is about one T cell receptor (beta chain). Its target is unknown. The sample is drawn from a study of cytomegalovirus exposure and HLA in healthy donors. The overall study: Roughly 80% of a few hundred genotyped donors fell in the Caucasian-associated ancestry cluster.

A multiplex PCR was run with 60 Vbeta primers and 13 Jbeta primers. The table came from immunoSEQ multiplex PCR; TCRdb's copy has only in-frame clones and leaves some out. The sample lists roughly 130,000 clones, 60% to 75% occurring once. General study findings and limits: It was reportedly the case that the classifier diagnosed cytomegalovirus status with high specificity and sensitivity. Most TCR sequences were seen very rarely across donors, but some public TCRs occurred in many.

J was trimmed by 2 bases and V by 0 bases; bases with no gene match: 8. This CDR3 spans 16 amino acids. CDR1 and CDR2 (germline): GTSNPN, SVGIG (reference sequence). The receptor's source is a woman in her fifties or sixties in good health and CMV-seropositive. The chain has TRBV30 and TRBJ1-1; 8 positions match TRBD1. The sequencing input was PBMCs. As DNA, the CDR3 is TGTGCCTGGAGTGTACGGCAGGGGGCTATAAACACTGAAGCTTTCTTT. Translated: CAWSVRQGAINTEAFF.